The clone carrying this T cell receptor (beta chain) was recorded a few times. Its antigen is as yet unknown. The length of the CDR3 is 12 residues. Germline V gene sequence: CDR1 SGHTA, CDR2 FQGNSA. V gave up 3 bases and J gave up 13 bases; unmatched junction bases: 6. The data originate from a study of response to subunit inactivated influenza vaccine. Study-wide results and limits: It was suggested by the authors that few new T cells are recruited by each seasonal influenza vaccination.

TCRdb passed the RT-PCR reads through MiXCR, listing each CDR3 protein once. Of 610,000 or so distinct CDR3 sequences listed, approximately 15% are singletons. The specimen was PBMCs from blood, collected 11 to 12 days after vaccination. The rearrangement uses TRBV7-2 and TRBJ1-2; TRBD1 agrees at 9 bases. The TCR was taken from a man between 50 and 59 years old who received an inactivated influenza vaccine. CDR3 in amino acids: CASSLGTGHSTF. The CDR3 coding sequence is TGTGCCAGCAGCTTGGGGACAGGGCATTCCACCTTC.